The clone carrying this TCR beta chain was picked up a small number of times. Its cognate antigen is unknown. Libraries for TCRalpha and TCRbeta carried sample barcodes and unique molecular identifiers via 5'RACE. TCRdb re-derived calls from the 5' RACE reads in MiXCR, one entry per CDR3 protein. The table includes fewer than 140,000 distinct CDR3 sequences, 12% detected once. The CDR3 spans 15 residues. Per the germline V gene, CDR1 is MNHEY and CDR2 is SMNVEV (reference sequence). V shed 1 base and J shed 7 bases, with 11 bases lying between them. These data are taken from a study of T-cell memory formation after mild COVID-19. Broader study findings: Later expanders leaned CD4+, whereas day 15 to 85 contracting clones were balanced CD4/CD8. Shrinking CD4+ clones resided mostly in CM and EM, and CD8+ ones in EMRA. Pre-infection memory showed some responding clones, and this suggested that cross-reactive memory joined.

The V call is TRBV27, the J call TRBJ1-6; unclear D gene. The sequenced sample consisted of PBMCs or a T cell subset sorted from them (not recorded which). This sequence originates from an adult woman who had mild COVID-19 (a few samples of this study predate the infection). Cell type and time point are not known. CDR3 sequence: CASSLYAEKNSPLHF. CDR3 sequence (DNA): TGTGCCAGCAGTTTATACGCTGAGAAGAATTCACCCCTCCACTTT.